The entry that follows covers one T cell receptor beta chain sequence. Source study methods: Amplifying reference gene primers gave estimates of nucleated cell counts. This table comes from immunoSEQ multiplex PCR, and its TCRdb copy is limited to in-frame clones, with some not included. The V and J calls and clone size come from that table; D and trimming were worked out from the DNA. The table has about 200,000 clones, 80% to 85% seen once. Germline-derived CDR1 and CDR2 are ENHRY and SYGVKD. Trimming shortened V by 3 bases and J by 3 bases, and 14 bases separated the two germline ends. CDR3 length: 15 amino acids. The data are from a study of blood T cell repertoires in COVID-19. Study summary: T cells, B-cell-depleted T cells, or PBMCs supplied cDNA or gDNA.

Participant reports of clinical history set cohort assignment. Recovered status applied to Cohort 3 donors who had two consecutive negative PCRs. It also applied to those with clearance or with symptom resolution. V gene TRBV10-3 combines with J gene TRBJ1-1; possibly TRBD1 for D (5 bases). Source material: PBMCs or T cells enriched from blood (not recorded which). The TCR comes from a man aged 35-49 years who had recovered from COVID-19. Here the CDR3 reads CAISEYRTSDTEAFF. The CDR3 DNA reads as TGTGCCATCAGTGAATATCGGACATCGGACACTGAAGCTTTCTTT.